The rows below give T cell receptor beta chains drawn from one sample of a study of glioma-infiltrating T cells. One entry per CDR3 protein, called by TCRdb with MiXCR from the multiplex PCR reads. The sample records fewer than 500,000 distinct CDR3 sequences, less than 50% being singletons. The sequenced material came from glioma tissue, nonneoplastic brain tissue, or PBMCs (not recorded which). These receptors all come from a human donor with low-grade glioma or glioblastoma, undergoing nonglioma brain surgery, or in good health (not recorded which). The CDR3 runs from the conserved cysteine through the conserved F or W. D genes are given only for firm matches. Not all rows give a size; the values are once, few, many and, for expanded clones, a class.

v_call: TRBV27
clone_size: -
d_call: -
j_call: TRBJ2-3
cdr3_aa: CASSWRPRRVLSTDTQYF
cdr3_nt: TGTGCCAGCAGTTGGAGGCCCCGGCGGGTTCTATCCACAGATACGCAGTATTTT

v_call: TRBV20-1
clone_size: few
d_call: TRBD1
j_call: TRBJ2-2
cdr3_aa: CKTPHRGRTGELFF
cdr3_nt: TGCAAAACTCCCCACAGGGGAAGGACCGGGGAGCTGTTTTTT

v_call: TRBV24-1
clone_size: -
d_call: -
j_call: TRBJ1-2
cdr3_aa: CATSDFASGGYTF
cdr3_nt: TGTGCCACCAGTGATTTTGCGTCGGGTGGCTACACCTTC

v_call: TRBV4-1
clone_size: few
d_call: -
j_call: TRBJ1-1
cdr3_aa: CASSHGKRHMNTEAFF
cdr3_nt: TGCGCCAGCAGCCACGGTAAAAGGCACATGAACACTGAAGCTTTCTTT

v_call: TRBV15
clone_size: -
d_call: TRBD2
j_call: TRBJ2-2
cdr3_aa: CATSRDRAGAGELFF
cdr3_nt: TGTGCCACCAGCAGAGATCGAGCGGGAGCCGGGGAGCTGTTTTTT

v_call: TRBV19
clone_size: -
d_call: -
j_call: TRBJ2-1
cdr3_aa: CASSPGRPSYNEQFF
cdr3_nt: TGTGCCAGTAGCCCTGGCAGACCTTCCTACAATGAGCAGTTCTTC

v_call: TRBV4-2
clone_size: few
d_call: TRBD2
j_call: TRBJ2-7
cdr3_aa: CASSQNDLAGGSSYEQYF
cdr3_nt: TGTGCCAGCAGCCAAAATGACCTAGCGGGAGGTAGCTCCTACGAGCAGTACTTC

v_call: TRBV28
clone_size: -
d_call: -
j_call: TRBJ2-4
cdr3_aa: CASSGEGVAENIQYF
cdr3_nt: TGTGCCAGCAGTGGTGAGGGGGTAGCCGAAAACATTCAGTACTTC

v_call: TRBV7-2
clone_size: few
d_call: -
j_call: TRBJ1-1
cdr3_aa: CASSLAGDLIFTNTEAFF
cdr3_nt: TGTGCCAGCAGCTTAGCGGGAGATTTAATTTTTACGAACACTGAAGCTTTCTTT

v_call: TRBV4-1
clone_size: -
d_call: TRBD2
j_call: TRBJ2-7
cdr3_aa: CASSQVSGGAYKYF
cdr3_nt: TGCGCCAGCAGCCAAGTTTCCGGGGGGGCTTATAAGTACTTC

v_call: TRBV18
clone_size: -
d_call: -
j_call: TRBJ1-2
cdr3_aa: CASSPLVGILYGYTF
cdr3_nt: TGTGCCAGCTCACCACTTGTGGGGATTCTCTATGGCTACACCTTC

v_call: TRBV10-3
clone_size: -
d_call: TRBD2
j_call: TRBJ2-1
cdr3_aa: CAISPVAGGTYNEQFF
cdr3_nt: TGTGCCATCAGTCCAGTAGCGGGAGGAACCTACAATGAGCAGTTCTTC

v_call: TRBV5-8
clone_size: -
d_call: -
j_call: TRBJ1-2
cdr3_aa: CASSLDLLDGRGTNYGYTF
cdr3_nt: TGTGCCAGCAGCTTAGATCTCTTGGACGGAAGGGGAACTAACTATGGCTACACCTTC

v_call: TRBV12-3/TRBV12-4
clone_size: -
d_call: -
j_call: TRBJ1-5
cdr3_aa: CASSPSSNQPQHF
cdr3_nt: TGTGCCAGCAGTCCGTCGAGCAATCAGCCCCAGCATTTT

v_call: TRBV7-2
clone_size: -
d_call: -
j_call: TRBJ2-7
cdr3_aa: CASLPSRGGIHEQYF
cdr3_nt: TGTGCCAGCCTTCCGAGCAGGGGAGGCATTCACGAGCAGTACTTC

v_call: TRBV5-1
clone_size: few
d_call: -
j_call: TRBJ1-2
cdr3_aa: CASTVEGGAGYTF
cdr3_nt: TGCGCCAGCACCGTCGAGGGGGGCGCAGGCTACACCTTC

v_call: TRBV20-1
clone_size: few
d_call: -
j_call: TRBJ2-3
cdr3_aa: CSAGTRTDTQYF
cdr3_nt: TGCAGTGCTGGGACCCGAACAGATACGCAGTATTTT

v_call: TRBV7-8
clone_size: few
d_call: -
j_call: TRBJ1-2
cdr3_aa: CASSLALTNYGYTF
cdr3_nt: TGTGCCAGCAGCTTAGCGCTAACTAACTATGGCTACACCTTC

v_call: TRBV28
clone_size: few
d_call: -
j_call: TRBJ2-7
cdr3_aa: CAISSPMGLTSYEQYF
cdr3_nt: TGTGCCATCAGTTCTCCAATGGGGCTGACGTCCTACGAGCAGTACTTC

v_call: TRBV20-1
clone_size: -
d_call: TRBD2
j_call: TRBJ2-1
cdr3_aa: CSADGLAGGPSVKQFF
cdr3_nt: TGCAGTGCTGACGGACTAGCGGGAGGGCCCTCGGTTAAGCAGTTCTTC

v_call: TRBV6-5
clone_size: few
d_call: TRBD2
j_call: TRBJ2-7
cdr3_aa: CAIISTSGRNSYEQYF
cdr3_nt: TGTGCCATCATTTCGACTAGCGGGAGGAACTCCTACGAGCAGTACTTC

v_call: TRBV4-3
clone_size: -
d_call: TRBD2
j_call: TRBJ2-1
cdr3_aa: CASSQETSGNYNEQFF
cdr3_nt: TGCGCCAGCAGCCAAGAGACTAGCGGGAACTACAATGAGCAGTTCTTC

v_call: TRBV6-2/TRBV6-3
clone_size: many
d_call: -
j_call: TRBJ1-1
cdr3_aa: CASSYWGTEAFF
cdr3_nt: TGTGCCAGCAGTTACTGGGGGACTGAAGCTTTCTTT

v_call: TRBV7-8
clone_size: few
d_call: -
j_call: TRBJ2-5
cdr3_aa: CASSLARGDQETQYF
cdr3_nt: TGTGCCAGCAGCTTAGCGCGCGGTGACCAAGAGACCCAGTACTTC

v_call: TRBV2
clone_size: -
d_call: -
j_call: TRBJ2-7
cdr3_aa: CASRYYEEDYEQYF
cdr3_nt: TGTGCCAGCAGGTACTACGAGGAGGACTACGAGCAGTACTTC

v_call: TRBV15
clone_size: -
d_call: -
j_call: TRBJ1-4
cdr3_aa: CATSRAGFLHTTNEKLFF
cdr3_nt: TGTGCCACCAGCAGAGCAGGTTTTCTCCACACAACTAATGAAAAACTGTTTTTT

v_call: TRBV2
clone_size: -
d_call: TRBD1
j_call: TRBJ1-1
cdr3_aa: CASSYHRGENTEAFF
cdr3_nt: TGTGCCAGCAGCTACCACAGGGGGGAAAACACTGAAGCTTTCTTT

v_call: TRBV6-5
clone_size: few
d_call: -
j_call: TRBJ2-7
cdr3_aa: CASSYSPGNYEQYF
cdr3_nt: TGTGCCAGCAGTTACTCGCCAGGGAACTACGAGCAGTACTTC

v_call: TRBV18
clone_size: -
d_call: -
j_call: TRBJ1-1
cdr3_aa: CASSPGRGRDTEAFF
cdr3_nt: TGTGCCAGCTCACCGGGCCGGGGGCGAGACACTGAAGCTTTCTTT

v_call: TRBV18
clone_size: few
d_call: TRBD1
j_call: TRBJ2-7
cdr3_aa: CASSPPGQGAYEQYF
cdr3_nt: TGTGCCAGCTCACCACCGGGACAGGGGGCCTACGAGCAGTACTTC

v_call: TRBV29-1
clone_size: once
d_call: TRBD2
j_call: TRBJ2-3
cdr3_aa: CSVDTDSSGRVADTQYF
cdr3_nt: TGCAGCGTTGATACTGACTCGAGCGGGAGAGTCGCAGATACGCAGTATTTT

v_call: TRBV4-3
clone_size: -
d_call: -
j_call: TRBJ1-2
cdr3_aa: CASSQDGLNYGYTF
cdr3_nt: TGCGCCAGCAGCCAAGATGGACTAAACTATGGCTACACCTTC

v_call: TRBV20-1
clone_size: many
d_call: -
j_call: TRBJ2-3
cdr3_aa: CSASGSDTQYF
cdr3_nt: TGCAGTGCTTCGGGGTCGGATACGCAGTATTTT

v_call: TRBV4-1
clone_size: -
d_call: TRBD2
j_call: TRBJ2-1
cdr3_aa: CASSQEKRTSGRASYNEQFF
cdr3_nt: TGCGCCAGCAGCCAAGAAAAGAGGACTAGCGGGAGGGCATCCTACAATGAGCAGTTCTTC

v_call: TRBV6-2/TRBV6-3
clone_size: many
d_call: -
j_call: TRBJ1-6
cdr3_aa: CASSYSPWAPLHF
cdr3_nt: TGTGCCAGCAGTTACTCACCTTGGGCACCCCTCCACTTT

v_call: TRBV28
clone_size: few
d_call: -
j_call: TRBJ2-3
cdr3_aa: CASSLFGDFGNTDTQYF
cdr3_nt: TGTGCCAGCAGTTTATTCGGGGACTTCGGGAACACAGATACGCAGTATTTT

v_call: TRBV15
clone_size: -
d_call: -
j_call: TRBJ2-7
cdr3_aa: CATSALGTQRYNEQYF
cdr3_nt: TGTGCCACCAGTGCATTAGGGACTCAGCGATACAATGAGCAGTACTTC

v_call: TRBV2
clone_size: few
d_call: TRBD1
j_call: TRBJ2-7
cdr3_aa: CASSARDRDREQYF
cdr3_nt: TGTGCCAGCAGTGCCCGGGACAGGGACCGAGAGCAGTACTTC